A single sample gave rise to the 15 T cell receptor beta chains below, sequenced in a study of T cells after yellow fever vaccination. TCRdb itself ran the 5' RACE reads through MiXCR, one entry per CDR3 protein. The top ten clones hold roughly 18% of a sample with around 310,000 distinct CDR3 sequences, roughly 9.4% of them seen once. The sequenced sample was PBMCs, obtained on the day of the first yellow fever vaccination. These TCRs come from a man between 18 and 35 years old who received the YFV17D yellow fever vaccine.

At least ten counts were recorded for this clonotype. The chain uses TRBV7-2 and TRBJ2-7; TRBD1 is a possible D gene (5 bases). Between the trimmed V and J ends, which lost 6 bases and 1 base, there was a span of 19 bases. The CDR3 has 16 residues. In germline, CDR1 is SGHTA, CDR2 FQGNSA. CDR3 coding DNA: TGTGCCAGCAGTATACGCCCGAGGACAACATCCTACGAGCAGTACGTC. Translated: CASSIRPRTTSYEQYV.

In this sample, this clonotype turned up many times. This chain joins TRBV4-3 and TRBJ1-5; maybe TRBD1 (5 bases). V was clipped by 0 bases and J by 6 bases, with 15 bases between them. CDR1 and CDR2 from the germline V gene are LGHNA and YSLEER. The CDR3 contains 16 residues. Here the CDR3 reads CASSQEALQVPQPQHF. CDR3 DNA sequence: TGCGCCAGCAGCCAAGAGGCCTTACAGGTCCCTCAGCCCCAGCATTTT.

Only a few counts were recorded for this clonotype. The CDR3 region has the DNA TGTGCCAGCAGCCCTTATAACTCCTACGAGCAGTACTTC. Translation: CASSPYNSYEQYF. V usage is TRBV7-3 and J usage is TRBJ2-7; no reliable D call. Germline V lookup: CDR1 SGHTA, CDR2 FQGTGA. The V gene lost 5 bases and the J gene lost 0 bases, with 8 bases spanning the gap. The CDR3 has 13 amino acids.

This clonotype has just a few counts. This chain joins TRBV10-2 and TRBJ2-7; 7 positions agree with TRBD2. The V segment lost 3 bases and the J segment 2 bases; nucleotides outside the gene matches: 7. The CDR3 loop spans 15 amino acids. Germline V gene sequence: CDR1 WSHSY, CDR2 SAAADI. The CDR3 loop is CASSDWASGTYEQYF. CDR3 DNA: TGCGCCAGCAGTGATTGGGCTAGCGGAACCTACGAGCAGTACTTC.

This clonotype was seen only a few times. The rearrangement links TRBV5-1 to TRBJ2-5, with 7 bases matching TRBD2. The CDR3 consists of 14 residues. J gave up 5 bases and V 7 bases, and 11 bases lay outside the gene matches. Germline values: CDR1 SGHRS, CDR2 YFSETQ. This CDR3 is CASVEGGNGETQYF. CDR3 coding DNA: TGCGCCAGCGTTGAGGGAGGGAACGGTGAGACCCAGTACTTC.

CDR3 region: CSVSGRLTHNEQFF. CDR3 bases: TGCAGCGTTTCGGGACGCCTTACCCACAATGAGCAGTTCTTC. The V gene is TRBV29-1, the J gene TRBJ2-1; D might be TRBD1 or TRBD2, each matching 5 bases. CDR1 SQVTM and CDR2 ANQGSEA come from the germline V gene. Trimming removed 5 bases at V and 5 bases at J, with 16 bases between. The CDR3 covers 14 residues.

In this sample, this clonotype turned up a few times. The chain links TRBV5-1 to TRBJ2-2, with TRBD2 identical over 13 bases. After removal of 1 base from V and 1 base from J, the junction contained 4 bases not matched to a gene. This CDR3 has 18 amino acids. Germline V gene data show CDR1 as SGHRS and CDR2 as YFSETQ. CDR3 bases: TGCGCCAGCAGCTTGATGGGACTAGCGGGGTTGAACACCGGGGAGCTGTTTTTT. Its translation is CASSLMGLAGLNTGELFF.

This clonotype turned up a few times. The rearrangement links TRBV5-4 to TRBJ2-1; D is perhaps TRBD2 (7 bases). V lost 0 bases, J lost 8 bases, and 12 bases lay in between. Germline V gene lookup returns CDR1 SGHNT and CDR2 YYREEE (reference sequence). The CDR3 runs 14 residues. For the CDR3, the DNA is TGTGCCAGCAGCTTGGAAGGGGGGGGCGATGAGCAGTTCTTC. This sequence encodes CASSLEGGGDEQFF.

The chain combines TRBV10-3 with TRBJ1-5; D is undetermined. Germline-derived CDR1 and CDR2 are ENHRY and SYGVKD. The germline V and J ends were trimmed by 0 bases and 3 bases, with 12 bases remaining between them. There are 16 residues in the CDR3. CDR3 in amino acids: CAISESAAGNNQPQHF. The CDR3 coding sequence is TGTGCCATCAGTGAGTCAGCCGCCGGAAACAATCAGCCCCAGCATTTT.

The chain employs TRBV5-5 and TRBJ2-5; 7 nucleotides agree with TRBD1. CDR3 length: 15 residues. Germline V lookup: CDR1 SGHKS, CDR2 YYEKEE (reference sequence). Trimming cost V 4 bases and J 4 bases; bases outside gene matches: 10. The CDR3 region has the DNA TGTGCCAGCAGCCCGGGACAGCGGAAGTCAGAGACCCAGTACTTC. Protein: CASSPGQRKSETQYF.

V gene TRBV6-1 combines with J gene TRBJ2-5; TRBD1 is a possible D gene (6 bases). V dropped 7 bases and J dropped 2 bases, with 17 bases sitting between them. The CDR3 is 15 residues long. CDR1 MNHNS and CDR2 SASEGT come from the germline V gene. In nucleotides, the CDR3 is TGTGCCAGCACCCCAGGGGTTCGGGGACAAGAGACCCAGTACTTC. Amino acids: CASTPGVRGQETQYF.

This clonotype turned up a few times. CDR3 bases: TGTGCCAGCAGTCCCTCGACAGACGGGGAAAAACTGTTTTTT. It is translated as CASSPSTDGEKLFF. The chain joins TRBV2 to TRBJ1-4; D might be TRBD1 (5 bases). In germline, CDR1 is SNHLY, CDR2 FYNNEI. The CDR3 spans 14 residues. V lost 5 bases to trimming and J lost 8 bases, with 15 bases between them. The whole variable domain, filled in from reference TRBV2 and TRBJ1-4, reads EPEVTQTPSHQVTQMGQEVILRCVPISNHLYFYWYRQILGQKVEFLVSFYNNEISEKSEIFDDQFSVERPDGSNFTLKIRSTKLEDSAMYFCASSPSTDGEKLFFGSGTQLSVL.

The CDR3 spells CASSYYTGELFF. The CDR3 DNA reads TGTGCCAGCAGCTATTACACCGGGGAGCTGTTTTTT. The chain uses TRBV7-2 and TRBJ2-2; D remains ambiguous. The germline V gene encodes CDR1 SGHTA and CDR2 FQGNSA. V was trimmed by 4 bases and J by 3 bases, leaving 3 bases between them. The CDR3 has 12 amino acids.

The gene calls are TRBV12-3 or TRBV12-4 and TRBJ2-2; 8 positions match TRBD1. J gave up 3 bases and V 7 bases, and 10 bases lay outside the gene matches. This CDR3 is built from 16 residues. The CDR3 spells CASTATRTGHTGELFF. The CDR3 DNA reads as TGTGCCAGCACCGCAACGAGGACAGGGCACACCGGGGAGCTGTTTTTT.

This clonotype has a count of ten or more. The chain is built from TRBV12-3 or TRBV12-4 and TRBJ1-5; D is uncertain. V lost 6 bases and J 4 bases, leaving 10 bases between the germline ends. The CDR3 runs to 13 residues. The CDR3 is CASSRRENQPQHF. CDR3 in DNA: TGTGCCAGCAGCCGCCGGGAGAATCAGCCCCAGCATTTT.